One and the same sample provided the 15 T cell receptor beta chains below, sequenced in a study of persistence of HIV-infected CD4 T cells. Nonspecific anti-CD3/anti-CD28 bead stimulation represents the broad CD4+ T cell repertoire. Responding CD4+ T cells were sorted by upregulation of both CD40 ligand and CD69. The antigens for these receptors are not known. The immunoSEQ assay was version 4, run in survey mode. Clones were read by immunoSEQ multiplex PCR, and TCRdb kept only the in-frame ones, dropping some. This table has roughly 41,000 clones, about nine tenths appearing once. The sequencing here drew on CD4+ T cells sorted from PBMCs after 18-hour stimulation, taken from a patient who received antiretroviral therapy. The receptor source for this set is an adult man with HIV who was CMV-seropositive.

The V call is TRBV28, the J call TRBJ1-2; TRBD1 matches 8 bases. Per germline, CDR1 MDHEN and CDR2 SYDVKM. This CDR3 spans 13 amino acids. J gave up 7 bases and V 6 bases, and 7 bases lay outside the gene matches. CDR3 DNA: TGTGCCAGCAGGCAAGGACAGGGAGGTGGCTACACCTTC. Translated, it gives CASRQGQGGGYTF.

The gene calls are TRBV6-6 and TRBJ2-2, with 8 nucleotides matching TRBD1. The CDR3 extends over 16 amino acids. The V segment lost 6 bases and the J segment 0 bases; nucleotides outside the gene matches: 6. Per germline, CDR1 MNHNY and CDR2 SVGAGI (reference sequence). The CDR3 here is CASRPGQGSNTGELFF. As DNA, the CDR3 is TGTGCCAGCAGGCCCGGACAGGGTTCGAACACCGGGGAGCTGTTTTTT.

The CDR3 sequence is CASSLVGAPPRNEQYF. For the CDR3, the DNA is TGTGCCAGCAGCTTAGTAGGGGCACCACCTAGGAACGAGCAGTACTTC. The rearrangement joins TRBV7-8 to TRBJ2-7, with TRBD1 as a possible D gene (5 bases). V was cut by 1 base and J by 5 bases, with 18 bases left in between. The CDR3 covers 16 residues. The germline V gene encodes CDR1 SGHVS and CDR2 FQNEAQ.

This clone was observed once. This rearrangement joins TRBV29-1 to TRBJ1-5; possibly TRBD1 for D (5 bases). The CDR3 length is 13 residues. In germline, CDR1 is SQVTM, CDR2 ANQGSEA. Trimming removed 6 bases at V and 1 base at J, with 10 bases between. The CDR3 region has the DNA TGCAGCGTGGGGGACCGAAGCAATCAGCCCCAGCATTTT. This gives the protein CSVGDRSNQPQHF. The full variable domain, in which reference TRBV29-1 and TRBJ1-5 provide the parts outside the CDR3, is SAVISQKPSRDICQRGTSLTIQCQVDSQVTMMFWYRQQPGQSLTLIATANQGSEATYESGFVIDKFPISRPNLTFSTLTVSNMSPEDSSIYLCSVGDRSNQPQHFGDGTRLSIL.

This clone was detected once. The J gene is TRBJ1-1, the V gene TRBV10-3; D is unclear. V lost 4 bases, J lost 0 bases, and 6 bases lay in between. The CDR3 loop spans 13 amino acids. CDR1 ENHRY and CDR2 SYGVKD come from the germline V gene. The CDR3 is CAISGMMNTEAFF. The CDR3 coding sequence is TGTGCCATCAGTGGAATGATGAACACTGAAGCTTTCTTT.

This clone was seen only once. This chain uses TRBV12-2 with TRBJ2-1; TRBD2 is taken as the D call from the table, unchecked against the DNA. TRBV12-2 is an annotated pseudogene. The CDR3 runs 13 residues. CDR3 residues: CASRLDENGEQFF. The CDR3 bases are TGTGCAAGTCGCTTAGACGAGAACGGGGAGCAGTTCTTC.

V usage is TRBV7-6 and J usage is TRBJ1-2; the match to TRBD1 covers 8 bases. The CDR3 has 13 residues. The germline CDR1 and CDR2 sequences are SGHVS and FNYEAQ. With V trimmed by 5 bases and J by 7 bases, 6 bases remained unmatched. CDR3 protein: CASSPGQEAGYTF. In DNA, the CDR3 is TGTGCCAGCAGCCCGGGACAGGAAGCTGGCTACACCTTC.

This clone has only a few counts. The V and J genes are TRBV19 and TRBJ1-2, with D tentatively TRBD1 (5 bases). V dropped 2 bases and J dropped 2 bases, with 9 bases sitting between them. This CDR3 has 14 amino acids. Germline lookup yields CDR1 LNHDA and CDR2 SQIVND (reference sequence). Here the CDR3 reads CASSIRQQNYGYTF. CDR3 coding DNA: TGTGCCAGTAGTATAAGACAGCAGAACTATGGCTACACCTTC. Full variable domain (remainder filled in from reference TRBV19 and TRBJ1-2): DGGITQSPKYLFRKEGQNVTLSCEQNLNHDAMYWYRQDPGQGLRLIYYSQIVNDFQKGDIAEGYSVSREKKESFPLTVTSAQKNPTAFYLCASSIRQQNYGYTFGSGTRLTVV.

The chain couples TRBV25-1 to TRBJ1-1; perhaps TRBD1 as D (6 bases). Trimming removed 8 bases from V and 1 base from J, with 20 bases in between. The CDR3 spans 16 residues. Germline CDR1 is MGHDK and CDR2 is SYGVNS. The CDR3 sequence: CASRMGGAARNTEAFF. CDR3 nucleotide sequence: TGTGCCAGCCGAATGGGGGGCGCGGCCCGGAACACTGAAGCTTTCTTT.

The J gene is TRBJ2-3, the V gene TRBV24-1; D is ambiguous. This CDR3 is built from 13 residues. Deletions cut 5 bases from V and 3 bases from J, with 8 bases between. The germline V gene has CDR1 KGHDR and CDR2 SFDVKD. The CDR3 here is CATSGRMTDTQYF. DNA of the CDR3: TGTGCCACCAGTGGGCGGATGACAGATACGCAGTATTTT.

The chain joins TRBV10-3 to TRBJ2-7, with 7 positions matching TRBD1. J was trimmed by 4 bases and V by 3 bases; bases with no gene match: 6. This CDR3 is built from 14 residues. Germline CDR1 and CDR2: ENHRY and SYGVKD. The CDR3 protein is CAISEVQGIYEQYF. CDR3 DNA: TGTGCCATCAGTGAAGTACAGGGGATTTACGAGCAGTACTTC.

The chain links TRBV12-5 to TRBJ2-2, with D maybe TRBD1 (5 bases). The CDR3 consists of 15 residues. Germline-derived CDR1 and CDR2 are LGHNT and FRNRAP. V shed 2 bases and J shed 4 bases, with 11 bases lying between them. In DNA, the CDR3 is TGTGCTAGTGGTTTGCAGCAGGGCGCCACCGGGGAGCTGTTTTTT. It encodes CASGLQQGATGELFF.

The gene calls are TRBV27 and TRBJ2-7; 7 bases are shared with TRBD1. Germline-derived CDR1 and CDR2 are MNHEY and SMNVEV (reference sequence). V lost 4 bases, J lost 3 bases, and 6 bases stayed unmatched. This CDR3 contains 14 residues. CDR3 region: CASSSRDRFYEQYF. The CDR3 DNA follows: TGTGCCAGCAGTTCCCGGGACAGATTCTACGAGCAGTACTTC.

The chain recombines TRBV4-1 with TRBJ1-1; possibly TRBD1 for D (5 bases). V was clipped by 8 bases and J by 1 base, with 14 bases between them. Germline assignment: CDR1 MGHRA and CDR2 YSYEKL. The CDR3 has 14 amino acids. CDR3 sequence: CASVGRTTNTEAFF. In DNA form, the CDR3 reads TGCGCCAGCGTCGGGAGGACAACGAACACTGAAGCTTTCTTT.

With respect to this clone: The junction shows a germline mismatch at one end, possibly a read error. As DNA, the CDR3 is TGTGCCTGGAGTGCCGGTGGGAAAGGCTATGGCTACATCTTC. It is translated as CAWSAGGKGYGYIF. The V call is TRBV30, the J call TRBJ1-2, with unresolved D. Germline CDR1 is GTSNPN and CDR2 is SVGIG (reference sequence). The CDR3 contains 14 residues.